These 2 T cell receptor beta chains came from one sample sequenced in a study of blood T cell repertoires in COVID-19. Generated by immunoSEQ multiplex PCR, the TCRdb table keeps only in-frame clones and is missing some. The sample includes roughly 230,000 clones, over 80% of them seen just once. Sequencing was carried out using peripheral blood. The receptors shown here come from a middle-aged man with acute or convalescent COVID-19.

The rearrangement joins TRBV5-1 to TRBJ2-3; tentatively, D is TRBD2 (5 bases). V was cut by 1 base and J by 2 bases, with 14 bases left in between. The germline CDR1 and CDR2 sequences are SGHRS and YFSETQ. The CDR3 spans 16 residues. The CDR3 DNA sequence: TGCGCCAGCAGCTTGAGCGGTGGGCTGATCACAGATACGCAGTATTTT. Translated: CASSLSGGLITDTQYF.

This rearrangement joins TRBV5-1 to TRBJ1-1; D gene unclear. This CDR3 region has 14 residues. With 6 bases removed from V and 4 bases from J, the gap between germline ends came to 16 bases. CDR1 SGHRS and CDR2 YFSETQ come from the germline V gene. The CDR3 region has the DNA TGCGCCAGCAAAATCGGCGGCGGAGCCACTGAAGCTTTCTTT. Translated, it gives CASKIGGGATEAFF.